This T cell receptor (beta chain) derives from a study of vaccination and CD4 T cells after COVID-19 (dated by TCRdb to 2022 to 2024). General notes on the study: Convalescent patients had a positive SARS-CoV-2 result on nasal swab PCR, and of these patients, several had mild disease and one had severe disease. Six males and four females were included in the convalescent cohort, with two Hispanic individuals, seven Caucasians, two Asians and one multiracial person represented. Each participant got two doses of either the Pfizer-BioNTech BNT162b2 vaccine (n=8) or the Moderna mRNA-1273 vaccine (n=2). Post-COVID blood samples were collected from convalescent patients a median of around 100 days after diagnosis, with a range of roughly 30 to 161 days. Post-vaccine blood samples were obtained a median of roughly 75 days after the second vaccine dose, with a range of roughly 14 to 241 days. The cultures were stimulated with overlapping spike peptide pools from SARS-CoV-2 and from the common cold coronaviruses HCoV-NL63, HCoV-OC43 and HCoV-229E. Control cultures received a CEFX viral epitope pool as the positive control, an HIV-1 Nef peptide pool as the negative control, or no peptide. The spike-specific CD4+ TCR repertoire was compared before and after mRNA vaccination in approximately ten COVID-19 convalescent patients and a few infection-naive healthy vaccine recipients. Points the paper makes about the study in general: Nearly all vaccine-specific clones in convalescent patients (304 of 307) were mono-reactive for SARS-CoV-2 spike rather than cross-reactive with common cold coronaviruses. The study included relatively few convalescent patients and did not analyze early timepoints after natural infection. An increase in the median number of SARS-CoV-2-reactive clonotypes from approximately 23 after infection to roughly 38 after vaccination was observed, but the change was not found to be significant. In convalescent patients, a median 86.3% of post-vaccine SARS-CoV-2-reactive clones were detected only after vaccination, and vaccine-specific priming was suggested by this finding.

Reading from cysteine to phenylalanine, the CDR3 counts 14 amino acids. Only the CDR3 DNA stays, 42 bases, in frame from base 1. Trimming removed 5 bases from V and 8 bases from J; the gene matches leave 2 bases unexplained. Reading the germline V gene gives CDR1 MNHEY and CDR2 SVGEGT. Library preparation used PCR. DNA from cultured CD4+ T cells was subjected to TCR sequencing with the Oncomine TCR Beta short-read assay at the Johns Hopkins FTIC core. The QIAamp micro DNA kit was used to extract genomic DNA from the cultured CD4+ T cells. Oncomine TCR Beta libraries from cultured CD4+ T cells were pooled using unique dual indexes and sequenced on an Illumina iSeq 100. Regarding the original processing steps: Non-productive sequences were filtered out, and CDR3s that did not start with C, did not end with F or W, or were shorter than 7 amino acids were discarded. The MANAFEST web application was used to identify antigen-specific clonotypes by comparing peptide-stimulated wells against reference wells and other culture wells. An FDR below 0.05, an odds ratio above 5, and a productive frequency above 0.1% in at least two of three replicate wells were required for clones to be considered positive. A clonotype was classed as cross-reactive if the clonotype showed significant expansion both in SARS-CoV-2 spike wells and in at least one common cold coronavirus spike condition. CDR3 homology was assessed with Levenshtein distances (stringdist) and unrooted phylogenetic trees (ape) in R version 3.6.1. The public reads were reanalyzed by TCRdb: fastp trimming at Q25, MiXCR alignment, in-frame beta chains only. Rows matching on CDR3 protein sequence are summarized as one entry with the most common DNA and genes. Here the V and J calls rest on TCRdb's processing, not on the authors' analysis. For this sample there are 20,000 to 25,000 distinct CDR3 sequences; nearly 55% appear just once. Roughly 5.7% of the sample goes to the ten largest clones.

On this clonotype itself: The antigen it recognizes is unknown. Within one base of it there is no much larger clone, and no base qualities were kept.

The intended sense of this specimen's treatment or condition label: approximately 9-day PBMC culture with coronavirus spike peptide pools or control peptides (ViraFEST assay). The ViraFEST assay was used in the study, in which antigen-specific T cells were expanded with peptide pools and expanded clonotypes were subsequently identified by TCR sequencing. The convalescent patients' positive SARS-CoV-2 PCR tests fell between March and December 2020, which was before the Alpha, Beta and Delta variants emerged in the United States. Each well held 2.2 million or so PBMCs cultured in IMDM containing roughly 5% human AB serum and 10 IU/ml IL-2, with 9 to 10 ug/ml peptide pools added. On days 3 and 7, half of the culture medium was replaced with fresh IL-2-containing medium. Once the cells had been in culture for 9 to 10 days, the EasySep CD4+ T cell isolation kit was used to isolate CD4+ T cells by negative selection. Ficoll-Paque Plus gradient centrifugation was used to isolate PBMCs from whole blood, and the isolated PBMCs were then either used fresh or cryopreserved at -140C. Culture conditions were generally each tested in triplicate wells.

This clonotype was obtained from a human donor who had recovered from COVID-19. The sequencing sample was made of CD4+ T cells from blood, cultured in vitro. This chain joins TRBV6-2 or TRBV6-3 to TRBJ2-1; 14 central nucleotides agree with TRBD2. This receptor has the CDR3 CASSRLAGGYEQFF. The DNA sequence is given as TGTGCCAGCAGTAGACTAGCGGGAGGGTATGAGCAGTTCTTC.